One TCR beta chain is described in this entry. The data belong to a study of blood T cell repertoires in COVID-19. Germline CDR1 SGHDN, CDR2 FVKESK. V was clipped by 4 bases and J by 6 bases; unmatched bases: 4. There are 14 residues in the CDR3. The method was immunoSEQ multiplex PCR; TCRdb's version includes in-frame clones alone and lacks a portion of them. The table records approximately 280,000 clones, about nine tenths of them present only once. The clonotype originates from a man aged 50 to 59 with acute or convalescent COVID-19. Input material: peripheral blood. The genes are TRBV14 and TRBJ2-4, with TRBD1 matching over 9 bases. The DNA of the CDR3 is TGTGCCAGCAGCCCAATGGACAGGGGAAACATTCAGTACTTC. Its protein is CASSPMDRGNIQYF.